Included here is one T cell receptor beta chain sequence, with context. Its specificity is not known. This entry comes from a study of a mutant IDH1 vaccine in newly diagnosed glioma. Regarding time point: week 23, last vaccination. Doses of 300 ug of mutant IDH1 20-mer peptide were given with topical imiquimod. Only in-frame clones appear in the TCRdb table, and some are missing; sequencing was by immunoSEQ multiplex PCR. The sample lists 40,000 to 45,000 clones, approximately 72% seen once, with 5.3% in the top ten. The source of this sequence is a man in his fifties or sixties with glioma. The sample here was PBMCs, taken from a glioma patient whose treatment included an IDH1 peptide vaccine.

CDR3 protein: CASSSGVDRGGEQYF. As DNA, the CDR3 is TGCGCCAGCAGCTCCGGAGTCGACAGGGGAGGCGAGCAGTACTTC. The chain is built from TRBV5-1 and TRBJ2-7; 8 bases match TRBD1. The CDR3 contains 15 residues. Trimming at V came to 3 bases and at J to 6 bases, leaving 11 bases not matched to a gene. The germline CDR1 and CDR2 sequences are SGHRS and YFSETQ.